These 21 T cell receptor beta chains share one sample of origin, sequenced in a study of cytomegalovirus exposure and HLA in healthy donors. Repertoires were generated with immunoSEQ multiplex PCR, while TCRdb's copy carries only in-frame clones and drops some. The profile covers about 74,000 clones, with approximately 95% appearing a single time and 1.5% to 1.7% taken by the ten largest. The sequenced material came from PBMCs. Source of these receptors: a young man in good health and CMV-seropositive.

This chain joins TRBV9 and TRBJ1-5, with no clear D. Trimming took off 5 bases at V and 0 bases at J, with 12 bases between the two ends. This CDR3 comprises 15 residues. Germline assignment: CDR1 SGDLS and CDR2 YYNGEE. The chain's CDR3 is CASSLTPDSNQPQHF. The CDR3 bases are TGTGCCAGCAGTTTGACACCGGATAGCAATCAGCCCCAGCATTTT.

Here the CDR3 reads CASSNGATSGREKGETQYF. CDR3 DNA: TGTGCCAGCAGCAATGGGGCAACTAGCGGGAGAGAAAAGGGAGAGACCCAGTACTTC. J is TRBJ2-5 and V is TRBV21-1; the DNA was not used to check the table's D call, TRBD2. TRBV21-1 is assigned pseudogene status. This CDR3 has 19 amino acids.

This chain uses TRBV28 with TRBJ2-2; D is undetermined. CDR1 is MDHEN and CDR2 is SYDVKM in the germline V gene. V was clipped by 4 bases and J by 4 bases, with 7 bases between them. CDR3 length equals 13 residues. This chain's CDR3 is CASSSLSTGELFF. CDR3 nucleotide sequence: TGTGCCAGCAGTTCTCTATCCACCGGGGAGCTGTTTTTT.

This rearrangement joins TRBV19 to TRBJ1-2, with D tentatively TRBD1 (6 bases). Per the germline V gene, CDR1 is LNHDA and CDR2 is SQIVND (reference sequence). V dropped 4 bases and J dropped 8 bases, with 17 bases sitting between them. This CDR3 contains 14 residues. The CDR3 is CASSTPGRGGGYTF. CDR3 DNA sequence: TGTGCCAGTAGTACCCCCGGCAGGGGCGGCGGCTACACCTTC.

DNA for the CDR3: TGTGCCAGCAGCTTAGCGGCGGCAGCCTACGAGCAGTACTTC. It is translated as CASSLAAAAYEQYF. The V gene is TRBV7-9, the J gene TRBJ2-7; D gene unclear. The CDR3 length is 14 residues. Germline assignment: CDR1 SEHNR and CDR2 FQNEAQ (reference sequence). Trimming removed 0 bases at V and 2 bases at J, with 8 bases between. The complete variable domain, with remaining parts taken from reference TRBV7-9 and TRBJ2-7, reads DTGVSQNPRHKITKRGQNVTFRCDPISEHNRLYWYRQTLGQGPEFLTYFQNEAQLEKSRLLSDRFSAERPKGSFSTLEIQRTEQGDSAMYLCASSLAAAAYEQYFGPGTRLTVT.

V usage is TRBV27 and J usage is TRBJ1-5; D might be TRBD1 (5 bases). Germline V gene data show CDR1 as MNHEY and CDR2 as SMNVEV (reference sequence). The V end lost 0 bases, the J end lost 9 bases, and 12 bases lay between the germline ends. The CDR3 is 14 amino acids. The CDR3 here is CASSLSRATRPQHF. The CDR3 DNA is TGTGCCAGCAGTTTATCCAGGGCAACTCGGCCCCAGCATTTT.

The chain joins TRBV5-6 to TRBJ2-7; a possible D gene is TRBD2 (5 bases). The CDR3 covers 11 residues. Germline loops: CDR1 SGHDT, CDR2 YYEEEE. V gave up 7 bases and J gave up 6 bases, with 11 bases separating them. The CDR3 loop is CASSEGTEQYF. CDR3 coding DNA: TGTGCCAGCTCCGAGGGAACCGAGCAGTACTTC.

J is TRBJ1-1 and V is TRBV9, with a tentative D call TRBD1 (6 bases). The CDR3 is made up of 17 amino acids. Per germline, CDR1 SGDLS and CDR2 YYNGEE. The V end was cut by 2 bases, the J end by 4 bases, with 21 bases between. The CDR3 region is CASSVRQADPFGTEAFF. The DNA for the CDR3 is TGTGCCAGCAGCGTCCGACAGGCGGACCCTTTTGGCACTGAAGCTTTCTTT.

V usage is TRBV19 and J usage is TRBJ1-2; 7 bases agree with TRBD1. The ends lost 10 bases at V and 8 bases at J; junction bases unmatched: 22. The length of the CDR3 is 16 residues. Germline values: CDR1 LNHDA, CDR2 SQIVND (reference sequence). For the CDR3, the DNA is TGTGCCACCGAAGGGTGGGCAGGGGGGACTTTCTGGGGCTACACCTTC. Its protein is CATEGWAGGTFWGYTF.

The chain has TRBV7-6 and TRBJ2-3, with D possibly being TRBD2 (6 bases). Trimming pared 1 base from V and 3 bases from J, leaving 8 bases between. Looked up from germline, CDR1 is SGHVS and CDR2 is FNYEAQ. This CDR3 spans 14 amino acids. CDR3 amino acids: CASSLEAGTDTQYF. CDR3 DNA: TGTGCCAGCAGCTTAGAGGCGGGGACAGATACGCAGTATTTT.

Regarding this clone: The DNA is omitted, as the CDR3 cannot be located on it reliably, and the CDR3 follows TCRdb's listing. V usage is TRBV28 and J usage is TRBJ1-5; the D segment call TRBD1 is taken from the table without a DNA check. Looked up from germline, CDR1 is MDHEN and CDR2 is SYDVKM. The CDR3 length is 15 residues, termini included. CDR3 sequence: CASSSSQGRNEPQHF.

This CDR3 reads CASSFPGGRDTQYF. In DNA, the CDR3 is TGTGCCAGCAGCTTTCCGGGAGGTCGAGATACGCAGTATTTT. The chain couples TRBV11-3 to TRBJ2-3; 7 bases are a match to TRBD2. Trimming removed 3 bases from V and 5 bases from J; junction bases left unmatched: 5. Germline V CDR1 and CDR2: SGHNT, YENEEA. This CDR3 contains 14 residues.

J is TRBJ1-3 and V is TRBV16; possibly TRBD1 for D (5 bases). CDR3 length: 15 amino acids. CDR1 and CDR2 from the germline V gene are KGHSY and FQNENV. V shed 0 bases and J shed 2 bases, with 8 bases lying between them. The CDR3 coding sequence is TGTGCCAGCAGCCAATCATCAGGGCCTGGAAACACCATATATTTT. It codes for CASSQSSGPGNTIYF. The whole variable domain, remainder taken from reference TRBV16 and TRBJ1-3, is GEEVAQTPKHLVRGEGQKAKLYCAPIKGHSYVFWYQQVLKNEFKFLISFQNENVFDETGMPKERFSAKCLPNSPCSLEIQATKLEDSAVYFCASSQSSGPGNTIYFGEGSWLTVV.

The chain combines TRBV10-3 with TRBJ1-1; 8 bases are shared with TRBD1. The ends lost 7 bases at V and 5 bases at J; junction bases unmatched: 6. The length of the CDR3 is 13 residues. The germline V gene has CDR1 ENHRY and CDR2 SYGVKD. The CDR3 protein is CAIIGQGGTEAFF. CDR3 nucleotides: TGTGCCATCATTGGACAGGGAGGGACTGAAGCTTTCTTT.

The V gene is TRBV5-1, the J gene TRBJ2-2, with 9 positions matching TRBD1. The CDR3 has 17 amino acids. V lost 0 bases and J lost 0; bases outside the gene matches: 3. CDR1 is SGHRS, CDR2 YFSETQ, per germline. The CDR3 here is CASSLVGQGTNTGELFF. As DNA, the CDR3 is TGCGCCAGCAGCTTGGTGGGACAGGGAACGAACACCGGGGAGCTGTTTTTT.

The chain carries TRBV5-1 and TRBJ2-3, with D maybe TRBD1 (5 bases). Germline V gene lookup returns CDR1 SGHRS and CDR2 YFSETQ. V was trimmed by 4 bases and J by 3 bases, leaving 15 bases between them. The CDR3 consists of 15 residues. The CDR3 loop reads CASSQGQTATDTQYF. The CDR3 coding sequence is TGCGCCAGCAGCCAAGGACAAACCGCGACAGATACGCAGTATTTT.

This chain uses TRBV6-5 with TRBJ2-1, with 11 bases aligning to TRBD2. CDR3 length equals 14 residues. With V trimmed by 7 bases and J by 4 bases, 3 bases remained unmatched. CDR1 and CDR2 from the germline V gene are MNHEY and SVGAGI. The chain's CDR3 is CASNSGRDYNEQFF. DNA for the CDR3: TGTGCCAGCAATAGCGGGAGGGATTACAATGAGCAGTTCTTC.

V gene TRBV5-1 combines with J gene TRBJ2-3, with 7 bases fitting TRBD2. Per germline, CDR1 SGHRS and CDR2 YFSETQ. Trimming at V came to 3 bases and at J to 3 bases, leaving 13 bases not matched to a gene. The CDR3 is 17 amino acids. The CDR3 nucleotides are TGCGCCAGCAGCTCGACGGCGCGCGGGAGAGGGACAGATACGCAGTATTTT. Amino acids: CASSSTARGRGTDTQYF.

V gene TRBV27 combines with J gene TRBJ2-3; 13 bases agree with TRBD2. The CDR3 contains 18 residues. Unmatched junction bases numbered 6, after V lost 1 base and J lost 2 bases. CDR1 is MNHEY and CDR2 is SMNVEV in the germline V gene (reference sequence). The DNA for the CDR3 is TGTGCCAGCAGTTTATACACTAGCGGGAGGGCCCTCACAGATACGCAGTATTTT. Amino acid sequence: CASSLYTSGRALTDTQYF.

The chain recombines TRBV19 with TRBJ2-7; TRBD2 agrees at 10 bases. Germline values: CDR1 LNHDA, CDR2 SQIVND (reference sequence). The CDR3 length is 13 residues. J lost 5 bases, V lost 8 bases, and 6 bases had no gene match. CDR3 nucleotide sequence: TGTGCCAGTTCTAGCGGGAGTCGCCACGAGCAGTACTTC. Protein: CASSSGSRHEQYF.

This chain uses TRBV19 with TRBJ1-1; a weak D match, TRBD1 (5 bases). The CDR3 length is 15 residues. Per germline, CDR1 LNHDA and CDR2 SQIVND (reference sequence). The V end lost 3 bases, the J end lost 5 bases, and 16 bases lay between the germline ends. CDR3: CASSIAARVGTEAFF. The CDR3 DNA is TGTGCCAGTAGTATTGCGGCCAGGGTAGGGACTGAAGCTTTCTTT. The variable domain in full, completed from reference TRBV19 and TRBJ1-1, reads DGGITQSPKYLFRKEGQNVTLSCEQNLNHDAMYWYRQDPGQGLRLIYYSQIVNDFQKGDIAEGYSVSREKKESFPLTVTSAQKNPTAFYLCASSIAARVGTEAFFGQGTRLTVV.